This T cell receptor (beta chain) was recorded in a study of cytomegalovirus exposure and HLA in healthy donors. Whole-study results and caveats: Common viral pathogens (according to a later analysis) appeared linked to several of the most significant clusters.

V dropped 5 bases and J dropped 6 bases, with 17 bases sitting between them. In germline, CDR1 is SGDLS, CDR2 YYNGEE. This CDR3 is 14 amino acids long. PCR was performed using 60 Vbeta and 13 Jbeta primers. Libraries were prepared by immunoSEQ multiplex PCR; TCRdb keeps only in-frame clonotypes and omits some of them. Here the sample table reports some 75,000 clones. Notes on this clone: What it recognizes is unknown.

The V gene is TRBV9, the J gene TRBJ1-1; no reliable D call. Sample: PBMCs. This clonotype was sampled from a boy aged 5-17 years in good health and CMV-seronegative. The CDR3 sequence: CASRKGGPASEAFF. DNA for the CDR3: TGTGCCAGCAGAAAGGGAGGACCCGCATCTGAAGCTTTCTTT.